This entry lists 29 T cell receptor beta chains sequenced from one sample in a study of control samples from healthy donors and cancer patients. The assay was immunoSEQ multiplex PCR, and TCRdb's table has in-frame clones only and misses some. This table has about 190,000 clones, roughly 93% appearing once. Sequences were obtained from blood. The source is a man aged 18 to 29 in good health.

In this sample, this clone turned up once. V and J are TRBV5-1 and TRBJ1-2, with 10 bases that match TRBD1. Germline V gene data show CDR1 as SGHRS and CDR2 as YFSETQ. The length of the CDR3 is 17 residues. V lost 3 bases, J lost 0 bases, and 8 bases stayed unmatched. The CDR3 bases are TGCGCCAGCAGCTCGACAGGGGGCAACTTAGCTAACTATGGCTACACCTTC. Its translation is CASSSTGGNLANYGYTF. Supplemented by reference TRBV5-1 and TRBJ1-2, the full variable domain reads KAGVTQTPRYLIKTRGQQVTLSCSPISGHRSVSWYQQTPGQGLQFLFEYFSETQRNKGNFPGRFSGRQFSNSRSEMNVSTLELGDSALYLCASSSTGGNLANYGYTFGSGTRLTVV.

This sequence joins TRBV18 and TRBJ2-4; D not certain. Trimming removed 2 bases at V and 8 bases at J, with 19 bases between. Looked up from germline, CDR1 is KGHSH and CDR2 is LQKENI. The CDR3 consists of 16 residues. The CDR3 DNA sequence: TGTGCCAGCTCACCAGATGAATCGACTTGGAAGGACATTCAGTACTTC. This translates into CASSPDESTWKDIQYF.

The count of this clone is one. The chain links TRBV30 to TRBJ2-2, with 7 bases lining up with TRBD1. CDR3 length: 16 amino acids. The J segment lost 0 bases and the V segment lost 2 bases, leaving 6 bases of the junction unmatched. CDR1 is GTSNPN and CDR2 is SVGIG in the germline V gene (reference sequence). The CDR3 region has the DNA TGTGCCTGGAGTCCCGGGACAGCTACGAACACCGGGGAGCTGTTTTTT. This encodes CAWSPGTATNTGELFF.

V usage is TRBV2 and J usage is TRBJ2-7, with D perhaps matching TRBD2 (5 bases). V lost 2 bases and J 4 bases, leaving 12 bases between the germline ends. The CDR3 has 14 residues. Looked up from germline, CDR1 is SNHLY and CDR2 is FYNNEI. CDR3: CASSETGIIYEQYF. As DNA, the CDR3 is TGTGCCAGCAGTGAAACGGGGATAATATACGAGCAGTACTTC.

The chain uses TRBV3-1 (or the pseudogene TRBV3-2) and TRBJ2-1; TRBD2 matches at 11 bases. From germline, CDR1 is LGHDT and CDR2 YNNKEL (reference sequence). Trimming took 5 bases from V and 1 from J; bases not matched to a gene: 7. The CDR3 is made up of 17 amino acids. CDR3 in amino acids: CASSLYSGGASYNEQFF. In DNA form, the CDR3 reads TGTGCCAGCAGCTTATATAGCGGGGGGGCGTCCTACAATGAGCAGTTCTTC.

The rearrangement uses TRBV6-1 and TRBJ1-5; D gene ambiguous. The germline V gene encodes CDR1 MNHNS and CDR2 SASEGT. V shed 1 base and J shed 9 bases, with 13 bases lying between them. This CDR3 spans 14 amino acids. The CDR3 here is CASSEENHRGPQHF. CDR3 nucleotides: TGTGCCAGCAGTGAAGAGAACCATCGGGGGCCCCAGCATTTT.

The DNA of the CDR3 is TGTGCCATCAGCCCCAGGGCCGGGGAGCTGTTTTTT. Amino acids: CAISPRAGELFF. The chain uses TRBV10-3 and TRBJ2-2; TRBD1 is a possible D gene (5 bases). Germline CDR1 reads ENHRY; CDR2 reads SYGVKD. The CDR3 runs 12 residues. Between the trimmed V and J ends, which lost 6 bases and 6 bases, there was a span of 8 bases.

The V and J genes are TRBV24-1 and TRBJ2-5; D is uncertain. The germline gives CDR1 KGHDR, CDR2 SFDVKD. V was clipped by 4 bases and J by 0 bases, with 5 bases between them. The CDR3 has 13 residues. The CDR3 nucleotides are TGTGCCACCAGTGACCCGTACCAAGAGACCCAGTACTTC. Translating gives CATSDPYQETQYF.

The rearrangement links TRBV5-4 to TRBJ2-3, with 12 bases fitting TRBD2. Germline assignment: CDR1 SGHNT and CDR2 YYREEE (reference sequence). The CDR3 loop spans 16 amino acids. The ends lost 4 bases at V and 4 bases at J; junction bases unmatched: 7. The CDR3 reads CASSALAGGPADTQYF. The CDR3 DNA follows: TGTGCCAGCAGCGCCCTAGCGGGGGGGCCGGCAGATACGCAGTATTTT. The complete variable domain, with remaining parts taken from reference TRBV5-4 and TRBJ2-3, reads ETGVTQSPTHLIKTRGQQVTLRCSSQSGHNTVSWYQQALGQGPQFIFQYYREEENGRGNFPPRFSGLQFPNYSSELNVNALELDDSALYLCASSALAGGPADTQYFGPGTRLTVL.

The table lists this clone with a count of one. The rearrangement uses TRBV18 and TRBJ2-3; TRBD2 agrees at 9 bases. Trimming at V came to 5 bases and at J to 0 bases, leaving 3 bases not matched to a gene. The CDR3 consists of 15 residues. The germline V gene has CDR1 KGHSH and CDR2 LQKENI. In nucleotides, the CDR3 is TGTGCCAGCTCATCTCTAGCGGGGAGCACAGATACGCAGTATTTT. Encoded protein: CASSSLAGSTDTQYF.

The rearrangement links TRBV3-1 (or the pseudogene TRBV3-2) to TRBJ1-2; D gene unclear. The CDR3 has 12 amino acids. The germline V and J ends were trimmed by 5 bases and 3 bases, with 7 bases remaining between them. Germline V CDR1 and CDR2: LGHDT, YNNKEL (reference sequence). CDR3 bases: TGTGCCAGCAGCGAAGTGGACTATGGCTACACCTTC. Encoded protein: CASSEVDYGYTF.

The chain links TRBV7-2 to TRBJ2-3; the match to TRBD2 covers 7 bases. The CDR3 length is 18 residues. J lost 4 bases, V lost 2 bases, and 15 bases had no gene match. CDR1 SGHTA and CDR2 FQGNSA come from the germline V gene. The CDR3 DNA reads TGTGCCAGCAGCTTATTGGTAACGGGCGGGGGAATGGCAGATACGCAGTATTTT. This gives the protein CASSLLVTGGGMADTQYF.

The chain has TRBV5-8 and TRBJ2-2; possibly TRBD1 for D (8 bases). Germline V lookup: CDR1 SGHTS, CDR2 YDEGEE. V lost 3 bases and J 6 bases, leaving 12 bases between the germline ends. The CDR3 consists of 14 residues. CDR3 region: CASSWTGRAGELFF. The DNA of the CDR3 is TGTGCCAGCAGCTGGACAGGGAGGGCCGGGGAGCTGTTTTTT.

The gene calls are TRBV7-7 and TRBJ2-1; a possible D gene is TRBD1 (5 bases). Germline loops: CDR1 SSHAT, CDR2 FNYEAQ (reference sequence). This CDR3 is 12 amino acids long. With 5 bases removed from V and 13 bases from J, the gap between germline ends came to 15 bases. The CDR3 spells CASSPGLGPQFF. The CDR3 DNA reads TGTGCCAGCAGCCCAGGGTTGGGGCCCCAGTTCTTC.

The V gene is TRBV5-6, the J gene TRBJ2-2; D not certain. The CDR3 loop spans 15 amino acids. Trimming removed 1 base from V and 6 bases from J, with 13 bases in between. Germline-derived CDR1 and CDR2 are SGHDT and YYEEEE. The CDR3 sequence: CASSLFAGSPGELFF. CDR3 DNA: TGTGCCAGCAGCTTGTTTGCCGGGTCCCCCGGGGAGCTGTTTTTT. The whole variable domain, remainder taken from reference TRBV5-6 and TRBJ2-2, is DAGVTQSPTHLIKTRGQQVTLRCSPKSGHDTVSWYQQALGQGPQFIFQYYEEEERQRGNFPDRFSGHQFPNYSSELNVNALLLGDSALYLCASSLFAGSPGELFFGEGSRLTVL.

The J gene is TRBJ1-4, the V gene TRBV4-1; 7 bases fit TRBD1. There are 14 residues in the CDR3. Looked up from germline, CDR1 is MGHRA and CDR2 is YSYEKL. Trimming took 4 bases from V and 5 from J; bases not matched to a gene: 4. CDR3 in amino acids: CASSLGTANEKLFF. CDR3 nucleotides: TGCGCCAGCAGCCTTGGGACAGCAAATGAAAAACTGTTTTTT.

The chain employs TRBV5-5 and TRBJ1-6; 8 bases fit TRBD1. V lost 0 bases and J lost 9; bases outside the gene matches: 11. The CDR3 consists of 17 residues. Germline CDR1 SGHKS, CDR2 YYEKEE (reference sequence). CDR3 residues: CASSLARAGGSGSPLHF. The CDR3 DNA is TGTGCCAGCAGCTTGGCCAGGGCAGGGGGCTCGGGTTCACCCCTCCACTTT.

This chain uses TRBV10-2 with TRBJ1-3; D is unresolved. V was pared by 8 bases and J by 0 bases, with 14 bases between. The CDR3 runs 15 residues. Per germline, CDR1 WSHSY and CDR2 SAAADI. CDR3 residues: CASDKDGFSGNTIYF. CDR3 in DNA: TGCGCCAGCGACAAGGACGGATTCTCTGGAAACACCATATATTTT.

This sequence joins TRBV25-1 and TRBJ2-5; D ambiguous. Deletions cut 7 bases from V and 5 bases from J, with 5 bases between. The CDR3 has 10 residues. Germline CDR1 is MGHDK and CDR2 is SYGVNS. The CDR3 reads CASKGETQYF. CDR3 coding DNA: TGTGCCAGCAAAGGGGAGACCCAGTACTTC.

V and J are TRBV18 and TRBJ2-1, with D unresolved. Trimming pared 4 bases from V and 8 bases from J, leaving 15 bases between. This CDR3 spans 14 amino acids. Germline assignment: CDR1 KGHSH and CDR2 LQKENI. The CDR3 sequence: CASSLKRTFDEQFF. As DNA, the CDR3 is TGTGCCAGCTCACTAAAGAGAACCTTCGATGAGCAGTTCTTC.

The chain carries TRBV19 and TRBJ2-5; D might be TRBD1 or TRBD2, each matching 5 bases. CDR3 size: 12 residues. Germline lookup yields CDR1 LNHDA and CDR2 SQIVND (reference sequence). Trimming left V 4 bases short and J 5 bases short, with 8 bases between. CDR3 loop: CASSRGTETQYF. CDR3 nucleotide sequence: TGTGCCAGTAGTAGGGGGACGGAGACCCAGTACTTC.

The table lists this clone with a count of one. Other DNA sequences within the sample encode an identical CDR3. The J gene is TRBJ1-5, the V gene TRBV11-2; D is ambiguous. CDR1 and CDR2 from the germline V gene are SGHAT and FQNNGV. The CDR3 sequence is 13 residues long. The V end was cut by 3 bases, the J end by 4 bases, with 7 bases between. The CDR3 protein is CASSFGRNQPQHF. CDR3 sequence (DNA): TGTGCCAGCAGCTTCGGGAGGAATCAGCCCCAGCATTTT.

The chain couples TRBV6-5 to TRBJ2-3; D not resolved. The CDR3 spans 11 residues. Trimming stripped 6 bases from V and 4 bases from J, with 5 bases between. Germline lookup yields CDR1 MNHEY and CDR2 SVGAGI. CDR3 nucleotides: TGTGCCAGCAGGGTCCCAGATACGCAGTATTTT. Translation gives CASRVPDTQYF.

This clone has a handful of counts. The chain combines TRBV9 with TRBJ1-5; tentative D call: TRBD1 (5 bases). Germline values: CDR1 SGDLS, CDR2 YYNGEE. The CDR3 loop spans 14 amino acids. The V end was cut by 4 bases, the J end by 2 bases, with 10 bases between. The CDR3: CASSPGAGNQPQHF. In DNA, the CDR3 is TGTGCCAGCAGCCCTGGGGCAGGCAATCAGCCCCAGCATTTT.

This sequence joins TRBV5-1 and TRBJ1-2; D is undetermined. Germline V gives CDR1 SGHRS, CDR2 YFSETQ. Trimming took 2 bases from V and 2 from J, leaving 7 bases between them. The CDR3 consists of 13 residues. The CDR3 coding sequence is TGCGCCAGCAGCTTTGCAGAGAACTATGGCTACACCTTC. Encoded protein: CASSFAENYGYTF.

The rearrangement joins TRBV5-1 to TRBJ1-4, with D possibly TRBD1 on 6 matching bases. V lost 2 bases and J lost 0, with 14 bases in between. CDR1 SGHRS and CDR2 YFSETQ come from the germline V gene. The CDR3 runs 17 residues. The chain's CDR3 is CASSLMLRGATNEKLFF. The CDR3 nucleotides read TGCGCCAGCAGCTTAATGCTCAGGGGAGCAACTAATGAAAAACTGTTTTTT.

The chain links TRBV5-1 to TRBJ1-2; the match to TRBD1 covers 8 bases. Per germline, CDR1 SGHRS and CDR2 YFSETQ. There are 14 residues in the CDR3. V was pared by 4 bases and J by 5 bases, with 7 bases of the junction left unmatched. The CDR3 spells CASSEARGPYGYTF. CDR3 in DNA: TGCGCCAGCAGCGAGGCCAGGGGGCCTTATGGCTACACCTTC.

The chain is built from TRBV12-3 or TRBV12-4 and TRBJ2-1; D uncertain. CDR3 length: 12 residues. The V end lost 2 bases, the J end lost 7 bases, and 6 bases lay between the germline ends. CDR3 coding DNA: TGTGCCAGCAGTTTAACCGCAAATGAGCAGTTCTTC. It translates to CASSLTANEQFF.

The chain is built from TRBV25-1 and TRBJ2-1; the D gene is possibly TRBD2 (5 bases). CDR3 size: 16 residues. The germline V gene has CDR1 MGHDK and CDR2 SYGVNS. The V end was cut by 4 bases, the J end by 0 bases, with 13 bases between. The CDR3 DNA reads as TGTGCCAGCAGTGGGTCCCCGGGGTTCTCCTACAATGAGCAGTTCTTC. Translated: CASSGSPGFSYNEQFF.